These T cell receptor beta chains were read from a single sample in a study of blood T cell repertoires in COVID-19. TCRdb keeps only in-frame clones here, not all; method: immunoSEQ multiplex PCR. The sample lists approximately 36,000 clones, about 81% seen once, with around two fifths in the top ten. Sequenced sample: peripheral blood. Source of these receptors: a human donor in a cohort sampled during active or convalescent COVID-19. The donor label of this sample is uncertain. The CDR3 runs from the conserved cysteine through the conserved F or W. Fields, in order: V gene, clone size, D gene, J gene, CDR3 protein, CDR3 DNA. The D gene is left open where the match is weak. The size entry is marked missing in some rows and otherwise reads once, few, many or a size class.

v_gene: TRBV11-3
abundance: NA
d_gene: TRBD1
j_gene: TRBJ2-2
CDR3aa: CASSLNRGTGELFF
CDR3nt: TGTGCCAGCAGCTTGAACAGGGGTACCGGGGAGCTGTTTTTT

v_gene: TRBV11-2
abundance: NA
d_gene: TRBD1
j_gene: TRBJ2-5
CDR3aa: CASSFRDRGKETQYF
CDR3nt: TGTGCCAGCAGCTTCCGGGACAGGGGAAAAGAGACCCAGTACTTC

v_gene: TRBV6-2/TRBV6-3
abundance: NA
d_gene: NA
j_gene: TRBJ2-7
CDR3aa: CASSYSTGSVTYEQYF
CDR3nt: TGTGCCAGCAGTTACTCGACGGGGTCGGTCACCTACGAGCAGTACTTC

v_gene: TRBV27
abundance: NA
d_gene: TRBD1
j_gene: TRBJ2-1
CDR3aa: CASSRQGSNEQFF
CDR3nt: TGTGCCAGCAGTCGACAGGGTAGCAATGAGCAGTTCTTC

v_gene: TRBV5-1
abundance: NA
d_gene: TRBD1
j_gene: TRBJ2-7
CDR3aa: CASSAGQGAGEQYF
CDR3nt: TGCGCCAGCAGCGCGGGACAGGGGGCAGGGGAGCAGTACTTC

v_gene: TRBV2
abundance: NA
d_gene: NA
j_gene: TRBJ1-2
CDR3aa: CASRDHDSYGYTF
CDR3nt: TGTGCCAGCAGGGACCATGACAGCTATGGCTACACCTTC

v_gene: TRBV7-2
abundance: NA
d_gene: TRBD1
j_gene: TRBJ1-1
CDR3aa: CASTLRTGQGTTEAFF
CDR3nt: TGTGCCAGCACCCTGAGGACGGGACAGGGGACCACTGAAGCTTTCTTT

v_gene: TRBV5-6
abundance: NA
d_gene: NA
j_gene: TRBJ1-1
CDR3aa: CASSLLKTEAFF
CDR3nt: TGTGCCAGCAGCTTGTTAAAAACTGAAGCTTTCTTT

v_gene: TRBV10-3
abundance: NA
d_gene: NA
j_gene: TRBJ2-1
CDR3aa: CAIKSGSSYNEQFF
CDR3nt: TGTGCCATCAAAAGCGGCTCCTCGTACAATGAGCAGTTCTTC

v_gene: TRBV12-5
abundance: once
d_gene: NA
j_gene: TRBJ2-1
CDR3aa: CASGLGRDSGRSSYNEQFF
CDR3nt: TGTGCTAGTGGTTTGGGGCGGGACTCAGGGAGGAGCTCCTACAATGAGCAGTTCTTC

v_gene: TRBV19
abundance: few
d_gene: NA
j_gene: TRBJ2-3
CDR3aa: CASSIVSEPDTQYF
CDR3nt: TGTGCCAGTAGTATAGTATCAGAACCAGATACGCAGTATTTT

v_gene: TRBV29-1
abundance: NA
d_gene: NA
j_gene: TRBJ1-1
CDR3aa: CSVPRGGDMNTEAFF
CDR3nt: TGCAGCGTCCCAAGGGGGGGGGACATGAACACTGAAGCTTTCTTT

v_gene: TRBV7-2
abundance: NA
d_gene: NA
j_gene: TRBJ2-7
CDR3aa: CASSPLAGLGEQYF
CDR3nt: TGTGCCAGCAGCCCCCTAGCCGGATTGGGGGAGCAGTACTTC

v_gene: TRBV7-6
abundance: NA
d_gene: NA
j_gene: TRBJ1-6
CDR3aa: CASSLEAGSPLHF
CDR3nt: TGTGCCAGCAGCTTAGAAGCGGGTTCACCCCTCCACTTT

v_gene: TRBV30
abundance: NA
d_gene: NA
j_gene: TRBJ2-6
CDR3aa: CAWSSTGNTGANVLTF
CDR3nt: TGTGCCTGGAGTTCTACAGGGAATACTGGGGCCAACGTCCTGACTTTC

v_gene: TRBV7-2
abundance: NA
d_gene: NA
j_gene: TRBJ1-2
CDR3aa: CASSWKLGKHSGYGYTF
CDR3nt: TGTGCCAGCAGCTGGAAATTGGGCAAGCATAGCGGATATGGCTACACCTTC

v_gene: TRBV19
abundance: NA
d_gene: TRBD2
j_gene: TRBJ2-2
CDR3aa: CASITSVNTGELFF
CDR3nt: TGTGCCAGTATCACTAGCGTCAACACCGGGGAGCTGTTTTTT

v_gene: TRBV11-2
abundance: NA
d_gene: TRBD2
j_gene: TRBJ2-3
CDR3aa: CASSLQRGLGTDTQYF
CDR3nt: TGTGCCAGCAGCTTACAGAGAGGACTAGGCACAGATACGCAGTATTTT

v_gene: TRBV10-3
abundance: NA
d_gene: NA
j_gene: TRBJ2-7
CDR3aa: CAISEGQRYEQYF
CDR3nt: TGTGCCATCAGTGAGGGACAGCGCTACGAGCAGTACTTC

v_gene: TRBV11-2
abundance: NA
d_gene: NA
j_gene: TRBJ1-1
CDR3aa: CASSNGMNTEAFF
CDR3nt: TGTGCCAGCAGCAACGGGATGAACACTGAAGCTTTCTTT

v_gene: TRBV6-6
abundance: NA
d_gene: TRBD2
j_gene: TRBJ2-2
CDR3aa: CASSFQREGTGELFF
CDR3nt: TGTGCCAGCAGCTTCCAGCGGGAGGGGACCGGGGAGCTGTTTTTT

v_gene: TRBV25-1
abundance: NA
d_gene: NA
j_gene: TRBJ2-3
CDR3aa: CASVTRGGAADTQYF
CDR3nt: TGTGCCAGCGTCACCCGGGGCGGGGCCGCAGATACGCAGTATTTT

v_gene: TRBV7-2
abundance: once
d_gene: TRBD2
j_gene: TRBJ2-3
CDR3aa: CASSWTSGRTTDTQYF
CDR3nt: TGTGCCAGCAGCTGGACTAGCGGGAGAACCACAGATACGCAGTATTTT

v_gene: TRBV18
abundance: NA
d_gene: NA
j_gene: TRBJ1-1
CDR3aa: CASSPGHSTEAFF
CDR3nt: TGTGCCAGCTCACCTGGACACTCCACTGAAGCTTTCTTT

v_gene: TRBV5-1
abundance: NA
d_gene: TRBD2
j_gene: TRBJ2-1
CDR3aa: CASSSLAGGINEQFF
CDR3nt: TGCGCCAGCAGCTCCCTAGCGGGAGGCATTAATGAGCAGTTCTTC

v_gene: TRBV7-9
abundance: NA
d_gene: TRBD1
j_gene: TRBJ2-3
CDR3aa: CASSLQGVGTDTQYF
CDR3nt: TGTGCCAGCAGCCTACAGGGGGTCGGCACAGATACGCAGTATTTT

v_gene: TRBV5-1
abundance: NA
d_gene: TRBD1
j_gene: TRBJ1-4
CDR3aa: CASSPGQAFTNEKLFF
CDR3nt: TGCGCCAGCAGCCCGGGACAGGCCTTTACTAATGAAAAACTGTTTTTT

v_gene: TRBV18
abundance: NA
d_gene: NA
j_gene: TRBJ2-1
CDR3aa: CASSPQAGHNEQFF
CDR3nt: TGTGCCAGCTCACCACAAGCGGGTCATAATGAGCAGTTCTTC

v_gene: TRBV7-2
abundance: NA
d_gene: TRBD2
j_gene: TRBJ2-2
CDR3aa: CASSFWLAGATGELFF
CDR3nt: TGTGCCAGCAGCTTTTGGCTAGCGGGAGCTACCGGGGAGCTGTTTTTT

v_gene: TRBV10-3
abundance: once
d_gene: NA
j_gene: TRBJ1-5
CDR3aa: CAISDLEFNQPQHF
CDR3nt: TGTGCCATCAGTGATTTAGAATTCAATCAGCCCCAGCATTTT

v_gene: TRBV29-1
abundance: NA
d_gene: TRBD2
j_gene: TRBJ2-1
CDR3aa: CSVDSPSGRRNEQFF
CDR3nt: TGCAGCGTTGATAGTCCTAGCGGGAGACGCAATGAGCAGTTCTTC